The 23 T cell receptor beta chains below come from one sample, sequenced in a study (dated by TCRdb to between 2015 and 2017). Library generation was performed with 5' RACE. Sequenced on an Illumina MiSeq. The raw public reads went through TCRdb reprocessing: fastp at Q25, MiXCR clone calling, in-frame beta chains kept. Rows matching on CDR3 protein sequence are summarized as one entry with the most common DNA and genes. This sample comprises around 55,000 distinct CDR3 sequences, about 20% of them detected only once. The ten largest clones take up roughly 3.5% of the sample. Tregs were isolated as CD4+CD25+CD127-/low cells. What was sequenced was tumor-infiltrating Tregs sorted from the breast tumor. All receptors derive from a female donor with breast cancer.

In the case of this clonotype: Likely a read error: the CDR3 ends without its conserved phenylalanine or tryptophan. The chain recombines TRBV4-2 with TRBJ1-2; D is unclear. CDR1 is LGHNA and CDR2 is YNFKEQ in the germline V gene. The length of the CDR3 is 13 residues. V was cut by 0 bases and J by 8 bases, with 10 bases left in between. The CDR3 sequence is CASSQDPDGGYTS. The CDR3 DNA reads TGTGCCAGCAGCCAAGACCCCGACGGGGGCTACACCTCC.

This clonotype was picked up a small number of times. V usage is TRBV10-3 and J usage is TRBJ1-1; the match to TRBD1 covers 9 bases. J gave up 1 base and V 10 bases, and 13 bases lay outside the gene matches. Per the germline V gene, CDR1 is ENHRY and CDR2 is SYGVKD. This CDR3 spans 16 amino acids. The CDR3 here is CATISNRDRANTEAFF. CDR3 bases: TGTGCCACCATATCCAACCGGGACAGGGCGAACACTGAAGCTTTCTTT.

This clonotype was counted a few times. The chain couples TRBV6-6 to TRBJ2-1; no firm D call. Per the germline V gene, CDR1 is MNHNY and CDR2 is SVGAGI (reference sequence). CDR3 length: 15 residues. V shed 0 bases and J shed 5 bases, with 11 bases lying between them. This CDR3 is CASSYSSRLNNEQFF. The CDR3 nucleotides read TGTGCCAGCAGTTACTCATCCAGGCTTAACAATGAGCAGTTCTTC.

V gene TRBV7-3 combines with J gene TRBJ2-1; D gene uncertain. CDR3 length equals 13 residues. Trimming removed 3 bases at V and 10 bases at J, with 13 bases between. Germline V gene data show CDR1 as SGHTA and CDR2 as FQGTGA. CDR3 sequence (DNA): TGTGCCAGCAGCTTGAGTGTGACGTCGGAGCAGTTCTTC. The encoded protein is CASSLSVTSEQFF.

This clonotype appeared a few times. The rearrangement joins TRBV7-2 to TRBJ1-2; perhaps TRBD1 as D (6 bases). Trimming removed 1 base at V and 4 bases at J, with 13 bases between. Germline CDR1 and CDR2: SGHTA and FQGNSA. There are 15 residues in the CDR3. CDR3 loop: CASSLVSGQIYGYTF. CDR3 DNA sequence: TGTGCCAGCAGCTTAGTTTCCGGACAGATCTATGGCTACACCTTC.

This rearrangement joins TRBV12-3 or TRBV12-4 to TRBJ2-7; possibly TRBD1 for D (5 bases). Trimming stripped 4 bases from V and 2 bases from J, with 9 bases between. The CDR3 contains 13 residues. Here the CDR3 reads CASSSRVAYEQYF. The CDR3 DNA reads TGTGCCAGCAGTTCCAGGGTAGCCTACGAGCAGTACTTC.

As for this clonotype: This could be a read error, since a much larger clone is one nucleotide away. The rearrangement joins TRBV5-1 to TRBJ2-5; D gene unclear. The CDR3 is 13 residues long. From germline, CDR1 is SGHRS and CDR2 YFSETQ. V was cut by 3 bases and J by 1 base, with 7 bases left in between. The CDR3 is CASSSLFQETQYF. The CDR3 coding sequence is TGCGCCAGCAGCTCCCTTTTCCAAGAGACCCAGTACTTC.

This clonotype is termed medium-sized (0.01 to 0.1%). This chain uses TRBV6-5 with TRBJ2-1; tentative D call: TRBD2 (5 bases). Germline V lookup: CDR1 MNHEY, CDR2 SVGAGI. This CDR3 comprises 16 residues. V lost 2 bases and J 4 bases, leaving 15 bases between the germline ends. The CDR3: CASSYTTRLFYNEQFF. The CDR3 coding sequence is TGTGCCAGCAGTTACACCACTAGGCTATTTTACAATGAGCAGTTCTTC.

This clonotype was recorded many times. The V gene is TRBV15, the J gene TRBJ1-2; tentatively, D is TRBD1 (5 bases). Trimming took 0 bases from V and 4 from J, leaving 12 bases between them. The germline V gene encodes CDR1 LNHNV and CDR2 YYDKDF (reference sequence). This CDR3 has 15 amino acids. As DNA, the CDR3 is TGTGCCACCAGCAGAGATTTGGGGGGACCCTATGGCTACACCTTC. Translated: CATSRDLGGPYGYTF.

This clonotype was counted ten times or more. This chain uses TRBV5-5 with TRBJ2-2; no clear D. V was clipped by 1 base and J by 6 bases, with 7 bases between them. The CDR3 covers 13 residues. Germline V gene data show CDR1 as SGHKS and CDR2 as YYEKEE (reference sequence). The CDR3 loop reads CASSLTTSGELFF. The CDR3, as DNA: TGTGCCAGCAGCTTGACTACTTCCGGGGAGCTGTTTTTT.

The chain carries TRBV7-9 and TRBJ1-6; TRBD1 might be the D (6 bases). Germline loops: CDR1 SEHNR, CDR2 FQNEAQ (reference sequence). The germline V and J ends were trimmed by 11 bases and 7 bases, with 15 bases remaining between them. The CDR3 spans 13 residues. The CDR3 region is CASNGGENSPLHF. CDR3 bases: TGTGCCTCAAACGGGGGCGAGAATTCACCCCTCCACTTT.

This clonotype came up a few times. The CDR3, as DNA: TGTGCCAGCAGCCCCCCATTTAGACTAGCGTCGGAGACGCAGTATTTT. Translating it yields CASSPPFRLASETQYF. The rearrangement joins TRBV7-9 to TRBJ2-3; 8 bases line up with TRBD2. Germline V gene data show CDR1 as SEHNR and CDR2 as FQNEAQ (reference sequence). With V trimmed by 5 bases and J by 9 bases, 16 bases remained unmatched. There are 16 residues in the CDR3. The full variable domain, completed using reference TRBV7-9 and TRBJ2-3, is DTGVSQNPRHKITKRGQNVTFRCDPISEHNRLYWYRQTLGQGPEFLTYFQNEAQLEKSRLLSDRFSAERPKGSFSTLEIQRTEQGDSAMYLCASSPPFRLASETQYFGPGTRLTVL.

V usage is TRBV15 and J usage is TRBJ2-7; D remains unclear. Trimming removed 1 base from V and 0 bases from J, with 10 bases in between. Germline V lookup: CDR1 LNHNV, CDR2 YYDKDF (reference sequence). This CDR3 region has 15 residues. CDR3 DNA: TGTGCCACCAGCAGAGCTGTTAGTTTCTCCTACGAGCAGTACTTC. Translated: CATSRAVSFSYEQYF.

This clonotype was detected only a few times. The chain uses TRBV7-2 and TRBJ2-1, with 9 bases fitting TRBD2. The CDR3 spans 18 residues. V shed 2 bases and J 2 bases; nucleotides not matched to a gene: 10. Germline CDR1 reads SGHTA; CDR2 reads FQGNSA. CDR3 amino acids: CASSLRAGGPRAYNEQFF. CDR3 sequence (DNA): TGTGCCAGCAGCTTAAGAGCGGGGGGTCCCAGGGCCTACAATGAGCAGTTCTTC.

By share of the sample, this clonotype is medium-sized. J is TRBJ2-3 and V is TRBV11-2; no clear D. Germline V lookup: CDR1 SGHAT, CDR2 FQNNGV. Trimming removed 1 base from V and 6 bases from J, with 8 bases in between. The CDR3 is 13 residues long. The CDR3: CASSLGVPDTQYF. For the CDR3, the DNA is TGTGCCAGCAGCTTAGGAGTCCCCGATACGCAGTATTTT.

This clonotype was counted a few times. V and J are TRBV6-1 and TRBJ2-3; no definite D call. The ends were cut back, 8 bases at V and 2 bases at J, with 14 bases in the middle. CDR1 MNHNS and CDR2 SASEGT come from the germline V gene. The CDR3 runs 14 residues. The CDR3 loop reads CASLRSQPTDTQYF. The CDR3 DNA sequence: TGTGCCAGCTTGAGGTCGCAACCCACAGATACGCAGTATTTT.

The chain couples TRBV28 to TRBJ1-6, with unresolved D. V gave up 6 bases and J gave up 5 bases, with 17 bases separating them. This CDR3 has 16 amino acids. Per the germline V gene, CDR1 is MDHEN and CDR2 is SYDVKM. Written as DNA, the CDR3 is TGTGCCAGCAGCCGGACGACCCAGAATCATAATTCACCCCTCCACTTT. Protein sequence: CASSRTTQNHNSPLHF.

In this sample, this clonotype turned up many times. The chain carries TRBV20-1 and TRBJ1-5, with 8 bases fitting TRBD1. The CDR3 covers 14 residues. Losses at the gene ends were 5 bases for V and 7 bases for J; bases not matched to a gene: 10. CDR1 DFQATT and CDR2 SNEGSKA come from the germline V gene (reference sequence). The CDR3 is CSAGVGTGDQPQHF. CDR3 in DNA: TGCAGTGCTGGGGTAGGGACAGGAGACCAGCCCCAGCATTTT.

This clonotype was detected only a few times. The chain combines TRBV6-1 with TRBJ1-2, with D perhaps matching TRBD1 (6 bases). This CDR3 has 16 amino acids. V was shortened by 4 bases and J by 5 bases, with 20 bases between the two germline ends. The germline gives CDR1 MNHNS, CDR2 SASEGT. The DNA for the CDR3 is TGTGCCAGCAGTGGGGACACCCTGCTAATGGCTTATGGCTACACCTTC. Its translation: CASSGDTLLMAYGYTF.

This clonotype was seen a few times. The chain has TRBV7-2 and TRBJ2-3, with TRBD2 as a possible D gene (6 bases). Trimming left V 3 bases short and J 3 bases short, with 13 bases between. CDR1 and CDR2 from the germline V gene are SGHTA and FQGNSA. The CDR3 sequence is 15 residues long. The CDR3 DNA reads TGTGCCAGCAGCTTGGGACTCCAAACGACAGATACGCAGTATTTT. It codes for CASSLGLQTTDTQYF.

Ten or more counts support this clonotype. J is TRBJ1-1 and V is TRBV7-2; D ambiguous. Trimming removed 5 bases from V and 4 bases from J, with 17 bases in between. The CDR3 has 15 amino acids. Germline V gene lookup returns CDR1 SGHTA and CDR2 FQGNSA. The CDR3 region has the DNA TGTGCCAGCAGCCCGTACAGTTCTTCCGGCACTGAAGCTTTCTTT. Residues: CASSPYSSSGTEAFF. The variable domain in full, with the rest retrieved from reference TRBV7-2 and TRBJ1-1, is GAGVSQSPSNKVTEKGKDVELRCDPISGHTALYWYRQSLGQGLEFLIYFQGNSAPDKSGLPSDRFSAERTGGSVSTLTIQRTQQEDSAVYLCASSPYSSSGTEAFFGQGTRLTVV.

The rearrangement joins TRBV12-3 or TRBV12-4 to TRBJ2-7; D is unclear. The V end lost 7 bases, the J end lost 4 bases, and 20 bases lay between the germline ends. This CDR3 is built from 15 residues. The CDR3 protein is CASTVSGARTYEQYF. DNA for the CDR3: TGTGCCAGCACCGTTAGTGGCGCCCGAACATACGAGCAGTACTTC.

This clonotype has just a few counts. The rearrangement uses TRBV9 and TRBJ2-1; tentatively, D is TRBD2 (5 bases). This CDR3 comprises 16 residues. From germline, CDR1 is SGDLS and CDR2 YYNGEE. V was pared by 0 bases and J by 6 bases, with 16 bases between. This CDR3 reads CASSVVWEWVFNEQFF. The CDR3 coding sequence is TGTGCCAGCAGCGTAGTGTGGGAGTGGGTTTTCAATGAGCAGTTCTTC.